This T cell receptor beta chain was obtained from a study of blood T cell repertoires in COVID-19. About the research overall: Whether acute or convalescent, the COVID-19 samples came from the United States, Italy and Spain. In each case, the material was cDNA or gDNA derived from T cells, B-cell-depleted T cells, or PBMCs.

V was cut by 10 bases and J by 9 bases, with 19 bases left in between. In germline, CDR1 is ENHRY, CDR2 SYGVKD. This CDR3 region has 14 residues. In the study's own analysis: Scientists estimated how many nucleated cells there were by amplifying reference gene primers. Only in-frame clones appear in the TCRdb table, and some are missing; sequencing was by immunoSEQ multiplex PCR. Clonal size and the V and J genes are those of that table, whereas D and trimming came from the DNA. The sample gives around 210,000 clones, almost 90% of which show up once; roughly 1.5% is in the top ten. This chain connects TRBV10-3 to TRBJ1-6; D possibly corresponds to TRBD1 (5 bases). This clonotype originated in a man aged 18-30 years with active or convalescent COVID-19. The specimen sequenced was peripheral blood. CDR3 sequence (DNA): TGTGCCACCCGAGGTTCGGGGGACGGTTCACCCCTCCACTTT. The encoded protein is CATRGSGDGSPLHF.